The clone carrying this T cell receptor beta chain was counted ten times or more. Its antigen remains unidentified. Template material for amplifying TCR beta CDR3 regions consisted of RNA transcripts. The HTBI primer set was used in a first-round RT-PCR of the TCR CDR3. TCRdb reprocessed the multiplex PCR reads via MiXCR and lists one record per CDR3 protein. In the table there are around 760,000 distinct CDR3 sequences, roughly a third of which are singletons. Diagnoses used clinical symptoms, serum thyroxine and TRAb, thyroid ultrasound and orbital computed tomography. The data were obtained in a study of T cells in Graves' hyperthyroidism and ophthalmopathy. Study details: Peripheral blood was secured at the point of initial diagnosis, before any treatment.

Findings of the study overall: Most thyroid clonotypes expanded above 0.001 appeared in blood too. Stable hyperthyroidism was told apart from ophthalmopathy by a model built on 13 V-J features.

The germline V gene encodes CDR1 SGHVS and CDR2 FNYEAQ. V lost 6 bases and J lost 2; bases outside the gene matches: 3. This CDR3 has 15 amino acids. The clonotype originates from a woman in her thirties or forties with Graves' hyperthyroidism. This chain connects TRBV7-6 to TRBJ2-2, with TRBD2 matching 10 bases. The sample comprised blood. The CDR3 here is CASRSSGSNTGELFF. As DNA, the CDR3 is TGTGCCAGCAGGTCTAGCGGGAGTAACACCGGGGAGCTGTTTTTT.